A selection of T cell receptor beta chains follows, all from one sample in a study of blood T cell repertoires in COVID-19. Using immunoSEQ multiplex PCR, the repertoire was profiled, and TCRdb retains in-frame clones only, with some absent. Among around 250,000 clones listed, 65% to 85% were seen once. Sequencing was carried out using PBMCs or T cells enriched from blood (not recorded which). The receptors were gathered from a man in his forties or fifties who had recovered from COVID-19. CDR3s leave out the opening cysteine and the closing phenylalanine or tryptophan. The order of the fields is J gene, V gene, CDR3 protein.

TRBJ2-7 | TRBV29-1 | SVVRGPGEQY
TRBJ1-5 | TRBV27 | ASSNRGVNQPQH
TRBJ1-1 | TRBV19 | ASSIQGSMNTEAF
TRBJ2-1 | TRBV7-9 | ASSLPVGALGLF
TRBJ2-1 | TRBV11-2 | ASSSTSGRTLISYNEQF
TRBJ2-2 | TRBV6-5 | ASSPRQGTGELF
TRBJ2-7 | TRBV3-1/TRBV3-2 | ASSQGGYEQY
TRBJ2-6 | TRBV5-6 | ASSLSTGTGANVLT
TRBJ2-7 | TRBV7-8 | ASSLAQSSGSGEQY
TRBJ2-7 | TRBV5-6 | ASSFPTSRRSYEQY
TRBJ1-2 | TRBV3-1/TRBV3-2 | ASSFTVNYGYT
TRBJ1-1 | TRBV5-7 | ASSPRTGGGEAF
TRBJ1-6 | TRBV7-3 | ASSVYSYNSPLH
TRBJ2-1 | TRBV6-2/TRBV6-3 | ASSLLASSYNEQF
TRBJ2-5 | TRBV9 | ASSVGTQETQY
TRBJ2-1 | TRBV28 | ASTPAGTTYNEQF
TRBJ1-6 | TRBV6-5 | ASSPGVASGALH
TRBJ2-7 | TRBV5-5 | ASSNGQGSSYEQY
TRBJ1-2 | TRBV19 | ASSAPRDTVVYGYT
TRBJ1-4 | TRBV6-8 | ASSLTKIVATNEKLF
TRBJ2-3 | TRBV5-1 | ASSLKPTDTQY
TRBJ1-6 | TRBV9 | ASSVTDQVIPLH
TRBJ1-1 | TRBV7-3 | ASSLSPGIEAF
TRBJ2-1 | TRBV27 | ASSFPTSGRGNEQF
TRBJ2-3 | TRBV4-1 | ASSQVPGQGASTETDTQY
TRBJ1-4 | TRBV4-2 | ASSQNRQGAGEKLF
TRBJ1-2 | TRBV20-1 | SAMPGDGYT
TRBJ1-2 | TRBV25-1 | ASSPSGRADGYT